This paragraph reports one T cell receptor (beta chain). Antigen specificity is unknown. These data are taken from a study of regulatory T cells in long-lasting Graves disease. Study results and caveats: Relative to new patients (under 1,000), persistent patients exhibited greater sharing of public clonotypes (more than 2,500).

Stated time point: newly diagnosed GD, antithyroid drugs for less than 3 months. Researchers made the TCR library from RNA that was extracted from PBMCs. Building of the TCR beta libraries involved iRepertoire HTBI primers and Arm-PCR of CDR3 regions. Authors' processing steps: Identification yielded 60 or so TRBV and over eleven TRBJ segments across samples. TCRdb processed the multiplex PCR reads anew with MiXCR; each CDR3 protein has one entry. The authors' filters were not applied to this entry. The data contain under 300,000 distinct CDR3 sequences, about 19% of them singletons. Trimming at V came to 0 bases and at J to 4 bases, leaving 5 bases not matched to a gene. This CDR3 contains 16 residues. Germline values: CDR1 SQVTM, CDR2 ANQGSEA.

This receptor was obtained from a female donor with Graves disease. The sample consisted of peripheral blood mononuclear cells (PBMCs), taken at new diagnosis, from a patient treated with antithyroid drugs. The chain links TRBV29-1 to TRBJ2-5, with TRBD2 matching over 13 bases. The CDR3 spells CSVEDRLAGGRETQYF. The CDR3 DNA sequence: TGCAGCGTTGAAGATCGACTAGCGGGAGGTCGAGAGACCCAGTACTTC.